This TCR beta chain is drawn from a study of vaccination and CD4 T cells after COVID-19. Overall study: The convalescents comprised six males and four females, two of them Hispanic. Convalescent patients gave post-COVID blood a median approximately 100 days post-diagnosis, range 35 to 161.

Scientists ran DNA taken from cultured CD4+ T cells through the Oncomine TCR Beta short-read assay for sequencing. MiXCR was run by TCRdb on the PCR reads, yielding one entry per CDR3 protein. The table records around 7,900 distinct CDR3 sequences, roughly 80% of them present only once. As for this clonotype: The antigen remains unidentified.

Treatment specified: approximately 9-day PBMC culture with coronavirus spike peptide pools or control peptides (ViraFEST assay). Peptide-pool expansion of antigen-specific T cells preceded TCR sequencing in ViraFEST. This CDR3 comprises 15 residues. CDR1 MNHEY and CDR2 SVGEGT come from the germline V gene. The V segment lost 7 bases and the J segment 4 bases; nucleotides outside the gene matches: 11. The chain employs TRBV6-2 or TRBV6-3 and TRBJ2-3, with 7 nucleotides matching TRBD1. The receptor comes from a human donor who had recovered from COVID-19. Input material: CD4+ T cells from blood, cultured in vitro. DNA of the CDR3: TGTGCCAGCACCAACAGGGGCAGGGTGGCAGATACGCAGTATTTT. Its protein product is CASTNRGRVADTQYF.